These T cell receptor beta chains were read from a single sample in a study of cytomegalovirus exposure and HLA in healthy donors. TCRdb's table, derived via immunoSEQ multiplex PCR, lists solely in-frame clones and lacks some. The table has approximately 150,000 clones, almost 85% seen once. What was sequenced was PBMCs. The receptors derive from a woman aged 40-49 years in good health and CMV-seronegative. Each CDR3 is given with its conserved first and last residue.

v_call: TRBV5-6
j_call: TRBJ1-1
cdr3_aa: CASSYGQNTEAFF

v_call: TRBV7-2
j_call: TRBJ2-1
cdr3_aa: CASSLFIAESYNEQFF

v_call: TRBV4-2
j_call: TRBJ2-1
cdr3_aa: CASSQVTNYSYNEQFF

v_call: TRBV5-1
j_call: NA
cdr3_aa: CASRVSLAANYEQYF

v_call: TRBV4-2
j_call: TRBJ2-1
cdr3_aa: CASSQADMSSGSFNEQFF

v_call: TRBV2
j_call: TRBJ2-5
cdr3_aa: CASSKGEGWRETQYF

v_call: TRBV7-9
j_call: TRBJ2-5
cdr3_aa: CASSLGMGGQETQYF

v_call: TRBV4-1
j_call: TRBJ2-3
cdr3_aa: CASSQDGGVGQYF

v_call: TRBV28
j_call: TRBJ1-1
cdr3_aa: CASTAGGGGGRTEAFF

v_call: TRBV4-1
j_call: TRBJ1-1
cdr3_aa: CASSPGEGVDTEAFF

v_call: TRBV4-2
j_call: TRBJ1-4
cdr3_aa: CASSQPRGGSATNEKLFF

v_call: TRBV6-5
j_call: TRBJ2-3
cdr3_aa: CASSYSPSGSRDTQYF

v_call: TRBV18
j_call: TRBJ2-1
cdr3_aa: CASSPPHDRDEQFF

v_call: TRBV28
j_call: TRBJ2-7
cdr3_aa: CASSFPARLAGWEQYF

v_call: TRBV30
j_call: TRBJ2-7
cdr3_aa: CAWSGRTESYEQYF

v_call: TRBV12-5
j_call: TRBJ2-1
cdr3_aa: CASGFVTGSYNEQFF

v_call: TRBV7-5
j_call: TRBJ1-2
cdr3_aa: CARSYQWNYGYTF

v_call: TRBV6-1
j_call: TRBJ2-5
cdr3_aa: CASSVSRETQYF

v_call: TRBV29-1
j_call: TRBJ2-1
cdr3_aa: CSVDQGQRLIEQFF

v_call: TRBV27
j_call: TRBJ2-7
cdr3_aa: CASSRLAGTQSYEQYF

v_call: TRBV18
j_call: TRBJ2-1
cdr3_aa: CASSPTYSYNEQFF

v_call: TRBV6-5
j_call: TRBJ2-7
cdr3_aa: CASHRLAAIYEQYF

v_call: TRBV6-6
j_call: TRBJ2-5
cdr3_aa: CASSSWSTGEETQYF

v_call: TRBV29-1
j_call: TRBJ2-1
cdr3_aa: CSVEGQREEGMRQFF

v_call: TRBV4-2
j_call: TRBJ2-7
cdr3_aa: CASSQDMETRIYEQYF

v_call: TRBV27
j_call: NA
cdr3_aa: CATSPPGLAGLYEQYF

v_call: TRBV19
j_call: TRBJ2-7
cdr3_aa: CASSIGLGSYEQYF

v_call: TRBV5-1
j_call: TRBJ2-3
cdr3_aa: CASSWTSGSGGDTQYF

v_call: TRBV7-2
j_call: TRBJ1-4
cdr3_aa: CASSLGQGGEKLFF

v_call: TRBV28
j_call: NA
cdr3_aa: CASSFPGTDSYEQYF

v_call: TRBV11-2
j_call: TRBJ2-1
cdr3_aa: CASSLETGGTTYNEQFF